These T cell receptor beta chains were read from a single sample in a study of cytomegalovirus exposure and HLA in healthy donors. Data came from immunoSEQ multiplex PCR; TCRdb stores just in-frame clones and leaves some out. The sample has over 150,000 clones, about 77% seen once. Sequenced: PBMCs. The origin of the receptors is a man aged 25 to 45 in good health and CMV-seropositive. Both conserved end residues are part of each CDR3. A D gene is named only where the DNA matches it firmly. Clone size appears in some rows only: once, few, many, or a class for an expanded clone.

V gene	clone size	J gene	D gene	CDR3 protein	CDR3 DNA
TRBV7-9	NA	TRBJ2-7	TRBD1	CASSFPSFRQGAYEQYF	TGTGCCAGCAGCTTCCCTTCGTTCCGACAGGGGGCCTACGAGCAGTACTTC
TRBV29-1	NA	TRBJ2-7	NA	CSVGAVRGQEQYF	TGCAGCGTTGGAGCGGTTCGGGGACAAGAGCAGTACTTC
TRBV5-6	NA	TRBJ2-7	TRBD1	CASSSVTGGEQYF	TGTGCCAGCAGCTCGGTGACAGGGGGCGAGCAGTACTTC
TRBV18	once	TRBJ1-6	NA	CASSLGTGDNSPLHF	TGTGCCAGCTCCCTTGGGACGGGGGATAATTCACCCCTCCACTTT
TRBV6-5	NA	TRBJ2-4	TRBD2	CASTLLSGGGNIQYF	TGTGCCAGCACCCTTCTTAGCGGGGGTGGAAACATTCAGTACTTC
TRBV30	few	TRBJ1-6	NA	CAWDRRGAGSPLHF	TGTGCCTGGGACCGGCGGGGGGCAGGGTCACCCCTCCACTTT
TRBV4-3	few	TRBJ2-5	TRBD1	CASSQGQGRETQYF	TGCGCCAGCAGCCAAGGACAGGGGAGGGAGACCCAGTACTTC
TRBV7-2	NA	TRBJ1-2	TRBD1	CASSRDRASSGYTF	TGTGCCAGCAGCCGGGACAGGGCGTCATCGGGCTACACCTTC
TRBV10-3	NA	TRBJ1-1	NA	CAISQDSSNTEAFF	TGTGCCATCAGTCAGGACAGTTCGAACACTGAAGCTTTCTTT
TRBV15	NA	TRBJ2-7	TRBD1	CATSRERGQGVSYEQYF	TGTGCCACCAGCAGAGAACGAGGTCAGGGGGTCTCCTACGAGCAGTACTTC
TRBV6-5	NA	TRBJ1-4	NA	CASTQGYNEKLFF	TGTGCCAGCACTCAGGGTTATAACGAAAAACTGTTTTTT
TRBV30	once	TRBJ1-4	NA	CAWSANQKLFF	TGTGCCTGGAGTGCCAATCAAAAACTGTTTTTT
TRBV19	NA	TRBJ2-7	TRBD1	CASSLRTGTYEQYF	TGTGCCAGTAGTCTGAGGACAGGGACCTACGAGCAGTACTTC
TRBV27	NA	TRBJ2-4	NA	CASTEFGGAKNIQYF	TGTGCCAGCACCGAATTTGGGGGGGCCAAAAACATTCAGTACTTC
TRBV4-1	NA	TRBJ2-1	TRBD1	CASSSKGGWWEPYNEQFF	TGCGCCAGCAGCTCCAAAGGGGGCTGGTGGGAACCCTACAATGAGCAGTTCTTC
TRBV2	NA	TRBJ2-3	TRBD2	CARSLVFKGTITQYF	TGTGCCAGAAGCCTTGTCTTCAAGGGGACTATTACGCAGTATTTT
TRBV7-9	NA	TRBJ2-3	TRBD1	CASSIQGVTDTQYF	TGTGCCAGCAGCATACAGGGGGTAACAGATACGCAGTATTTT
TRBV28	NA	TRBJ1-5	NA	CASCWSSGNQPQHF	TGTGCCAGTTGTTGGTCTTCAGGAAATCAGCCCCAGCATTTT
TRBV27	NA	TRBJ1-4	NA	CASSLKRGEKLFF	TGTGCCAGCAGTTTAAAGAGAGGGGAAAAACTGTTTTTT
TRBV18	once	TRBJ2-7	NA	CASSPRAQGHYEQYF	TGTGCCAGCTCACCACGGGCCCAGGGACACTACGAGCAGTACTTC
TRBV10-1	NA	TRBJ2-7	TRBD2	CASSVVLAGVF	TGCGCCAGCAGTGTTGTACTAGCGGGAGTCTTC
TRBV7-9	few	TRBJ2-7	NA	CASSGTSGSYEQYF	TGTGCCAGCAGCGGTACCTCGGGGAGCTACGAGCAGTACTTC
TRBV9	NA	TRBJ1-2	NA	CASKPAAYGYTF	TGTGCCAGCAAGCCAGCGGCCTATGGCTACACCTTC
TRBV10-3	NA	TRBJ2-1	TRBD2	CASLAEFKPNEQFF	TGTGCCTCTCTAGCGGAATTCAAACCCAATGAGCAGTTCTTC
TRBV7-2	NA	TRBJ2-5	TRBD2	CASSLGRAGGLRETQYF	TGTGCCAGCAGCTTAGGACGTGCGGGGGGGCTTAGAGAGACCCAGTACTTC